The TCR beta chain under discussion was sequenced for a study of CD8+CD57+ T cells in acquired aplastic anemia. Study-wide background: Sorting CD4+ and CD8+ cells gave DNA averaging about 3.1 ug.

Patients who underwent sequencing had shown CD8+CD57+ cell expansion by flow cytometry. Severe acquired aplastic anemia was present in all patients. Patients were treatment-naive when blood was sampled. Profiles of TCR beta VDJ and CDR3 were generated from a genomic DNA template. TCRdb analysed the reads with MiXCR anew, one entry per CDR3 protein. The sample has under 200,000 distinct CDR3 sequences; around 43% are singletons. This clonotype was counted at least ten times. The TCR originated in a human donor with aplastic anemia. Sequencing was performed on sorted CD4+, CD8+, or CD8+CD57+ T cells (not recorded which) from PBMCs.

CDR3 in amino acids: CASSKDSQNVEQFF. Written as DNA, the CDR3 is TGTGCCAGCAGCAAGGACTCTCAGAATGTGGAGCAGTTCTTC. V and J are TRBV7-3 and TRBJ2-1, with TRBD2 as a possible D gene (5 bases). V dropped 5 bases and J dropped 10 bases, with 18 bases sitting between them. Per the germline V gene, CDR1 is SGHTA and CDR2 is FQGTGA. CDR3 size: 14 residues.